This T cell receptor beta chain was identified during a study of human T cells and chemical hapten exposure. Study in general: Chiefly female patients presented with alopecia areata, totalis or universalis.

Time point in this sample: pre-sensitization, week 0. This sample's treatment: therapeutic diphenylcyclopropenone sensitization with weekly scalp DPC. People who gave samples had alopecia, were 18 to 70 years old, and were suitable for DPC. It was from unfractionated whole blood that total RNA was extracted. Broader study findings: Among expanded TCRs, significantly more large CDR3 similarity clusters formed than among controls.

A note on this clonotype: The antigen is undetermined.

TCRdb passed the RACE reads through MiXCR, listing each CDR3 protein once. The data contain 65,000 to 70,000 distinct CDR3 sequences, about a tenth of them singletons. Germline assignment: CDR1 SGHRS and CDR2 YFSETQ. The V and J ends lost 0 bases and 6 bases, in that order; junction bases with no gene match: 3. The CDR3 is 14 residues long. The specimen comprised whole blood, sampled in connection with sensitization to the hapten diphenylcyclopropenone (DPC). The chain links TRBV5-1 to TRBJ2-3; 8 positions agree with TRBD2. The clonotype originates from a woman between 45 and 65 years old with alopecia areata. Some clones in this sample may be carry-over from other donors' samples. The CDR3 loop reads CASSLVGRADTQYF. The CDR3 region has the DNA TGCGCCAGCAGCTTGGTCGGGAGGGCCGATACGCAGTATTTT. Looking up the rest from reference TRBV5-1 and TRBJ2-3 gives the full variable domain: KAGVTQTPRYLIKTRGQQVTLSCSPISGHRSVSWYQQTPGQGLQFLFEYFSETQRNKGNFPGRFSGRQFSNSRSEMNVSTLELGDSALYLCASSLVGRADTQYFGPGTRLTVL.